This T cell receptor (beta chain) was recovered during a study of CD4 T cell repertoires and nickel (dated by TCRdb to about 2020). The library was generated by RT-PCR. The reads were generated on an Illumina MiSeq. TCRdb passed the public sequencing reads through fastp at Q25 and MiXCR, retaining productive beta sequences. For every CDR3 protein sequence, its rows merge into one entry that carries the most common genes and DNA. The sample profile shows around 400 distinct CDR3 sequences; less than 60% of them were found once. Around 10% of the sample comes from the top ten. On this clonotype: Its target antigen remains unknown. No base-level quality is on record; no much larger clone is a single base apart.

Unmatched junction bases come to 2, with V trimmed by 5 bases and J by 0 bases. CDR3 length: 14 amino acids, cysteine to phenylalanine. The read is trimmed to its CDR3 DNA, 42 bases read in frame from base 1. The germline V gene supplies CDR1 SGHVS and CDR2 FQNEAQ. This receptor was identified in a human donor in a nickel allergy study, with or without nickel allergy (not recorded which). It is not recorded whether this sample comes from one donor or several. The chain is made from TRBV7-8 and TRBJ2-7; 9 junctional bases match TRBD2. The sample consisted of CD4+ T cells from blood, not recorded whether cultured. The bases are TGTGCCAGCAGCCGTAGCGGGGGCTCCTACGAGCAGTACTTC. This translates into CASSRSGGSYEQYF.